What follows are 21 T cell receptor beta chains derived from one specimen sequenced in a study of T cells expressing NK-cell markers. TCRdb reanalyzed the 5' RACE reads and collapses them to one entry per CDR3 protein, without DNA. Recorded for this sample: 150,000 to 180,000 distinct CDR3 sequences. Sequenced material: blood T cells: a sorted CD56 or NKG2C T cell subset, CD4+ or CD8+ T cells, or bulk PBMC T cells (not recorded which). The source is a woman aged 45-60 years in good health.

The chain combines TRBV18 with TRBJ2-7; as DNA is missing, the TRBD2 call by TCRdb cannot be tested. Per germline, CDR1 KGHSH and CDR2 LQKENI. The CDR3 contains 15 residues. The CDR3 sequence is CASSPGTSGRYEQYF.

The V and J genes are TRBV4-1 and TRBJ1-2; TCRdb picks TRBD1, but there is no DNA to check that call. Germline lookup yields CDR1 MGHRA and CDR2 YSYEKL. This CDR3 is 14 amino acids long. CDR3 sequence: CASSQGQGAGGYTF.

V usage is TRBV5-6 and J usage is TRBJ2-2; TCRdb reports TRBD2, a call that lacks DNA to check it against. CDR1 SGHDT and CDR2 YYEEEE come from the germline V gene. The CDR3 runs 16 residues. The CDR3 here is CASSLAGLADTGELFF.

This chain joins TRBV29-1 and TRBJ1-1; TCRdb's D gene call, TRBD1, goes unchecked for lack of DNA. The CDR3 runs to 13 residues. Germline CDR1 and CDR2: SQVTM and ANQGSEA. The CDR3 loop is CSGLGQGITEAFF.

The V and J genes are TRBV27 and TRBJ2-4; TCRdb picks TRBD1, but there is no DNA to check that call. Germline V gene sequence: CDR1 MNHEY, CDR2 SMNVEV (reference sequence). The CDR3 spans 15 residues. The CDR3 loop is CASSNEQGGGNIQYF.

The CDR3 sequence: CSARGGLPQGTGELFF. V usage is TRBV20-1 and J usage is TRBJ2-2; TCRdb proposes TRBD2, but this gene call is untestable without DNA. This CDR3 comprises 16 residues. Germline loops: CDR1 DFQATT, CDR2 SNEGSKA (reference sequence).

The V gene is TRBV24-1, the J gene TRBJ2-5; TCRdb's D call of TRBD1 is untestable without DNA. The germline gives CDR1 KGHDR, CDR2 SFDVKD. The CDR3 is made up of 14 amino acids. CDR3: CATSGTGGSETQYF.

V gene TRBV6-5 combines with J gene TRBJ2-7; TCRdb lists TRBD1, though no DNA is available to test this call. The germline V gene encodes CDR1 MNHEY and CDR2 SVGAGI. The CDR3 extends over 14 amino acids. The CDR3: CASSLTGWHYEQYF.

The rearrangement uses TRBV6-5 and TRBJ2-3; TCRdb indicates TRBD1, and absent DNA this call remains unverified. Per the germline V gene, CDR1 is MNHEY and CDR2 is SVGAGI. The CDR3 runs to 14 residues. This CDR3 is CASSPSGAPDTQYF.

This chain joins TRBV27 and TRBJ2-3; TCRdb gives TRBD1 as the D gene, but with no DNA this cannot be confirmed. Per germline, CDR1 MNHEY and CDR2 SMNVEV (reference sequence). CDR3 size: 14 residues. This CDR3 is CASREGTGTDTQYF.

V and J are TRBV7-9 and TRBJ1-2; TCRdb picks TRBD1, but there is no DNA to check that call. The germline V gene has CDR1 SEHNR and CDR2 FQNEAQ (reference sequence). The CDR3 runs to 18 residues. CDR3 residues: CASSFSGGSSESNYGYTF.

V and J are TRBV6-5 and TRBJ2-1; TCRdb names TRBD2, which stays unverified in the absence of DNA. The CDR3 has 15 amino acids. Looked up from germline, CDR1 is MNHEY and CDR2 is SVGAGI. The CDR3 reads CASSVAGDSYNEQFF.

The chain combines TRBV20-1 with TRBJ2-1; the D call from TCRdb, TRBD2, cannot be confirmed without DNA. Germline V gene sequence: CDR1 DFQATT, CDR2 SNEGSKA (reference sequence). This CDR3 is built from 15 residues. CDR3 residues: CSDPPAGGPCHEQFF.

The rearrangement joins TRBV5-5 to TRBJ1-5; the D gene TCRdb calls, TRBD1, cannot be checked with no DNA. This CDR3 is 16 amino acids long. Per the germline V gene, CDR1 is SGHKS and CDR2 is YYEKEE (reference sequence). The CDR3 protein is CASSLEGYGSNQPQHF.

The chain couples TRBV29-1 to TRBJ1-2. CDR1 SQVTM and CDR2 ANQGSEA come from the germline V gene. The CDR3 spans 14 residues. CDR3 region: CSVVDRSHVYGYTF.

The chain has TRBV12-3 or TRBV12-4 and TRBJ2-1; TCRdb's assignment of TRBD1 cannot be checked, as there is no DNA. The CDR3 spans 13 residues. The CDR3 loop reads CASTLGGYNEQFF.

CDR3 loop: CASSLWTDNEQFF. This chain links TRBV5-1 with TRBJ2-1; TCRdb lists TRBD2, though no DNA is available to test this call. The CDR3 contains 13 residues. From germline, CDR1 is SGHRS and CDR2 YFSETQ.

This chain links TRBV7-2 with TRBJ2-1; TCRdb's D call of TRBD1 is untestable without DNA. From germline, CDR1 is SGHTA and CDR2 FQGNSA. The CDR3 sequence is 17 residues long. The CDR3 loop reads CASLLTPDMVGHNEQFF.

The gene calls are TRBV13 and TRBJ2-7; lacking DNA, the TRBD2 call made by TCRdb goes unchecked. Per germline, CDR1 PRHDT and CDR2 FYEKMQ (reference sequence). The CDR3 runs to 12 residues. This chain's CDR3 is CASSPTSREQYF.

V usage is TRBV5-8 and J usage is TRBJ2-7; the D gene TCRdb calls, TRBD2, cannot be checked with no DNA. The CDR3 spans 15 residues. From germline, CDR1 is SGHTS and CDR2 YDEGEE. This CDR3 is CASSLGLAGGGEQYF.

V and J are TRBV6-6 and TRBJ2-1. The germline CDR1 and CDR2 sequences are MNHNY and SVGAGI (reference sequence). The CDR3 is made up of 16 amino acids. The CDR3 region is CASSYSIADSYNEQFF.